This T cell receptor (beta chain) was recovered during a study of T cells and Merkel cell carcinoma outcomes. General observations from the study: In Merkel cell carcinoma, repertoire and T-cell density reportedly predicted outcomes.

With respect to this clone: Its antigen is unknown.

TCRdb's table, derived via immunoSEQ multiplex PCR, lists solely in-frame clones and lacks some. This sample yields 9,000 to 15,000 clones, of which nearly 97% are seen a single time; about 0.94% belongs to the top ten. The CDR3 loop spans 14 amino acids. Germline V gene lookup returns CDR1 MNHNY and CDR2 SVGAGI (reference sequence). V shed 8 bases and J shed 0 bases, with 10 bases lying between them. This rearrangement joins TRBV6-6 to TRBJ2-2; D gene ambiguous. Sequenced material: tumor tissue from Merkel cell carcinoma. The receptor was derived from a human donor with Merkel cell carcinoma. This chain's CDR3 is CASGQGSNTGELFF. The CDR3 bases are TGTGCCAGCGGCCAAGGTTCGAACACCGGGGAGCTGTTTTTT.